This TCR beta chain came from a study of control samples from healthy donors and cancer patients. Profiled with immunoSEQ multiplex PCR; TCRdb holds only in-frame clones, not every one. Here the sample spans approximately 53,000 clones, 75% to 95% being singletons. Germline V lookup: CDR1 SGHTS, CDR2 YDEGEE. The V end was cut by 2 bases, the J end by 4 bases, with 6 bases between. There are 12 residues in the CDR3. The V and J genes are TRBV5-8 and TRBJ2-5; weak D call: TRBD1 (5 bases). The receptor's source is a man aged 25-45 years with colorectal cancer. The sequencing input was PBMCs. The CDR3 DNA follows: TGTGCCAGCAGCTTAGACAGAGAGACCCAGTACTTC. Amino acids: CASSLDRETQYF.